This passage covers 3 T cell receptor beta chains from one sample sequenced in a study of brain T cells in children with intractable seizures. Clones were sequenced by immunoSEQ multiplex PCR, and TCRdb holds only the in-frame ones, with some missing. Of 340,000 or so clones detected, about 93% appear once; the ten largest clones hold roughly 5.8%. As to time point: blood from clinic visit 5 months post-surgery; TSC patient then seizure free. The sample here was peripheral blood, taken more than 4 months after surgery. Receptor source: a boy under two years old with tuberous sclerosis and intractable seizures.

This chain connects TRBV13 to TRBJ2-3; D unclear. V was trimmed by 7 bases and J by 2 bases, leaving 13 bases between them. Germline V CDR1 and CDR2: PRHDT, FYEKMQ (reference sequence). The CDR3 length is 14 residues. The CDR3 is CASTRSRITDTQYF. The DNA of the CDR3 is TGTGCCAGCACCCGGTCCCGGATCACAGATACGCAGTATTTT.

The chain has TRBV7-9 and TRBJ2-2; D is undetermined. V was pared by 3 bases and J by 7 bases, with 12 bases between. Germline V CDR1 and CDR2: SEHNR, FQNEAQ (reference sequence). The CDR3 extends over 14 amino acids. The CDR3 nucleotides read TGTGCCAGCAGCTTGGAACGGGTAATCGGGGAGCTGTTTTTT. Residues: CASSLERVIGELFF.

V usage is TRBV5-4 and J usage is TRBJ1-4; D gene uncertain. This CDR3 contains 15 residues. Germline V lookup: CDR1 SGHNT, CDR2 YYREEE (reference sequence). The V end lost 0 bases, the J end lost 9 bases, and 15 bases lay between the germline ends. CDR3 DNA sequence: TGTGCCAGCAGCTTGGGGCCTTTGGGCTCTCAAAAACTGTTTTTT. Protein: CASSLGPLGSQKLFF.